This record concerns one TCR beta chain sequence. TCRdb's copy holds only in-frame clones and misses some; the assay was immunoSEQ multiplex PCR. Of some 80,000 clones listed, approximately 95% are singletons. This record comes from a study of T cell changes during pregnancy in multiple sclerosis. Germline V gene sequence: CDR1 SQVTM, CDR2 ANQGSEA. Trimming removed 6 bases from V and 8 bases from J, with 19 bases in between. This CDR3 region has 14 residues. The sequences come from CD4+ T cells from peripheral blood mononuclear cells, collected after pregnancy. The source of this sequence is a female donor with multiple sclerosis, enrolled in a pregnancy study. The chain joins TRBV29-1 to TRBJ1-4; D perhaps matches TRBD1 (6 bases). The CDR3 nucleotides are TGCAGCGTAATCAACAGGGACCATCGGGAAAAACTGTTTTTT. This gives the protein CSVINRDHREKLFF.